This TCR beta chain is from a study of chemoradiotherapy in HPV16-positive cancers. For the study at large: Candidate HPV-specific T-cell clones and common TCR motifs came from functional assays in a couple of HPV16-positive patients. Study findings and constraints: Candidate HPV-specific clones and E7-related TCR motifs grew in tumor during treatment. The functional HPV-specific definition rests on just two HPV16-positive patients.

This CDR3 has 13 residues. Germline V gives CDR1 SNHLY, CDR2 FYNNEI. V shed 9 bases and J 6 bases; nucleotides not matched to a gene: 4. Repertoires were sampled repeatedly during chemoradiotherapy. This clone was counted between two and nine times. The antigen is undetermined. Data came from immunoSEQ multiplex PCR; TCRdb stores just in-frame clones and leaves some out. This sample has 2,200 or so clones, with less than 80% found just once. The sequence was collected from a human donor with HPV-associated anogenital cancer. The chain is built from TRBV2 and TRBJ2-3, with TRBD1 matching over 12 bases. Source: tumor tissue, taken from a patient who underwent chemoradiotherapy. CDR3 protein: CARGTGGRDTQYF. CDR3 coding DNA: TGTGCCAGAGGGACAGGGGGCAGGGATACGCAGTATTTT.